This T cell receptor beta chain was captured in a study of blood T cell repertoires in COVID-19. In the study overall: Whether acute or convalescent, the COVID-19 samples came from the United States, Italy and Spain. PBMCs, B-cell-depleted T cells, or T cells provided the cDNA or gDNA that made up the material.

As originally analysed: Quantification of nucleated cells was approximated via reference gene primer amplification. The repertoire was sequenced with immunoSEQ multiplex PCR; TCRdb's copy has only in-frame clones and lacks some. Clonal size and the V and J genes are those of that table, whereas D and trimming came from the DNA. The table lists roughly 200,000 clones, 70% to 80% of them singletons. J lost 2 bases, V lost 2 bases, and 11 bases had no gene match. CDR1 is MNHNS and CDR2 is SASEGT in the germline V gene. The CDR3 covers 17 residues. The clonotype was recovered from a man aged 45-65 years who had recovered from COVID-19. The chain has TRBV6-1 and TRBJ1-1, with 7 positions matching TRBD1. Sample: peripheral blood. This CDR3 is CASSELAGGLVNTEAFF. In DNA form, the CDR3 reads TGTGCCAGCAGTGAATTGGCAGGGGGTTTGGTAAACACTGAAGCTTTCTTT.